The subject of this entry is one T cell receptor beta chain. Antigen unknown. Germline CDR1 and CDR2: MGHRA and YSYEKL. The CDR3 length is 17 residues. V lost 0 bases, J lost 2 bases, and 10 bases stayed unmatched. The data belong to a study of beta chain features in type 1 diabetes. Study findings and constraints: The similarity of naive, central memory and Treg TCRB repertoires appeared greater among patients than among healthy donors. Among patients with Type 1 diabetes, TCRB CDR3s were moderately but significantly shorter in every one of the four CD4+ subsets. Fewer insertions but more deletions were seen at VDJ junctions in type 1 diabetes patients. High-TCR-expressing cells could be over-represented by cDNA sequencing.

TCRB transcripts that were expressed got sequenced, as all of the isolated RNA had been reverse transcribed. Data came from immunoSEQ multiplex PCR; TCRdb stores just in-frame clones and leaves some out. The sample has roughly 310,000 clones; 9.5% to 12% are singletons. V usage is TRBV4-1 and J usage is TRBJ2-7; 7 bases match TRBD1. This clonotype was sampled from a woman aged 25 to 45 in good health. Sequenced material: naive CD4+ T cells from blood. The CDR3 DNA reads TGCGCCAGCAGCCAAGAGGCTGTCCGTGACAGGGCCTACGAGCAGTACTTC. It yields the protein CASSQEAVRDRAYEQYF.